This T cell receptor beta chain is drawn from a study of PD-L1 blockade in urothelial cancer. Whole-study context: Patients commenced atezolizumab in about 2014, and it was given at 1,200 mg intravenously every 3 weeks.

The time point is: peripheral blood 6 weeks after treatment start. Sequencing was performed with immunoSEQ multiplex PCR; in TCRdb, only in-frame clones are kept and a portion is missing. Altogether about 40,000 clones are present, 70% to 90% being singletons, with the ten largest covering over 20%. CDR3 length equals 15 residues. The germline gives CDR1 SGHTA, CDR2 FQGNSA. Trimming removed 0 bases from V and 4 bases from J, with 10 bases in between. The V call is TRBV7-2, the J call TRBJ2-1, with D possibly TRBD2 on 5 matching bases. This sample comprised PBMCs, obtained around atezolizumab (anti-PD-L1) treatment. This TCR was recovered from a man between 60 and 75 years old with urothelial cancer. The CDR3 nucleotides read TGTGCCAGCAGCTTAGCAAGAGACTATTACAATGAGCAGTTCTTC. It is translated as CASSLARDYYNEQFF.